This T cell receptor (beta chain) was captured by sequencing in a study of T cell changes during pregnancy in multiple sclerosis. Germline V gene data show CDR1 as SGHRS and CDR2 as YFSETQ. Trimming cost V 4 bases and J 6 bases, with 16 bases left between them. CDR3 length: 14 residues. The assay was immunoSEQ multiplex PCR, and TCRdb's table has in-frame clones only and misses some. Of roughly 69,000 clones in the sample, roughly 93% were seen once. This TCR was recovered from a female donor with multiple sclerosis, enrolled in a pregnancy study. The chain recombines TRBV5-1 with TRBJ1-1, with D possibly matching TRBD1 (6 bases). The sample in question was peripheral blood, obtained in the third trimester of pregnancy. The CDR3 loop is CASSGDTGVAEAFF. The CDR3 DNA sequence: TGCGCCAGCAGCGGGGACACCGGTGTCGCTGAAGCTTTCTTT.